Each of the 13 T cell receptor beta chains below was sequenced from the same sample in a study of blood T cell repertoires in COVID-19. Here immunoSEQ multiplex PCR was the method, and the copy in TCRdb shows in-frame clones only, minus some. The sample records about 120,000 clones, about 90% being singletons. The sequenced sample was peripheral blood. The receptors shown here come from a woman aged 50 to 60 with acute or convalescent COVID-19.

This chain joins TRBV9 and TRBJ2-2; unclear D gene. The CDR3 is made up of 13 amino acids. The germline V gene has CDR1 SGDLS and CDR2 YYNGEE. Trimming shortened V by 3 bases and J by 0 bases, and 3 bases separated the two germline ends. The CDR3 protein is CASSATNTGELFF. CDR3 DNA: TGTGCCAGCAGCGCCACGAACACCGGGGAGCTGTTTTTT.

The chain couples TRBV30 to TRBJ2-1; the match to TRBD2 covers 8 bases. Losses at the gene ends were 2 bases for V and 3 bases for J; bases not matched to a gene: 6. The CDR3 is 15 amino acids. Germline V CDR1 and CDR2: GTSNPN, SVGIG (reference sequence). Here the CDR3 DNA reads TGTGCCTGGAGTCGCCGGGGGGGCGTCTACAATGAGCAGTTCTTC. This gives the protein CAWSRRGGVYNEQFF.

The chain carries TRBV5-1 and TRBJ1-2; TRBD1 matches 9 bases. Germline V CDR1 and CDR2: SGHRS, YFSETQ. V dropped 4 bases and J dropped 8; count of bases not matched to a gene: 3. The CDR3 spans 12 residues. CDR3: CASSTTGGGYTF. Written as DNA, the CDR3 is TGCGCCAGCAGCACCACAGGGGGCGGCTACACCTTC.

The count of this clone is one. V and J are TRBV27 and TRBJ1-2, with 10 bases lining up with TRBD1. The germline V gene has CDR1 MNHEY and CDR2 SMNVEV (reference sequence). The CDR3 is 15 amino acids. The V segment lost 4 bases and the J segment 4 bases; nucleotides outside the gene matches: 6. The CDR3 nucleotides read TGTGCCAGCAGTTCGGGACAGGGGCCGACCTATGGCTACACCTTC. This gives the protein CASSSGQGPTYGYTF.

The chain uses TRBV15 and TRBJ1-4; D is uncertain. V was shortened by 1 base and J by 5 bases, with 11 bases between the two germline ends. Germline CDR1 and CDR2: LNHNV and YYDKDF (reference sequence). This CDR3 region has 15 residues. CDR3 protein: CATSRVGSSNEKLFF. For the CDR3, the DNA is TGTGCCACCAGCAGAGTTGGCAGTTCGAATGAAAAACTGTTTTTT.

This clone was seen a few times. This sequence joins TRBV7-9 and TRBJ1-4, with D perhaps matching TRBD1 (6 bases). Looked up from germline, CDR1 is SEHNR and CDR2 is FQNEAQ (reference sequence). Trimming removed 4 bases from V and 4 bases from J, with 13 bases in between. The CDR3 runs 15 residues. In DNA, the CDR3 is TGTGCCAGCAGCTACCCAGGGGCCCGTAATGAAAAACTGTTTTTT. Amino acid sequence: CASSYPGARNEKLFF.

This sequence joins TRBV6-1 and TRBJ1-2; 7 nucleotides match TRBD1. The CDR3 has 16 amino acids. Germline V lookup: CDR1 MNHNS, CDR2 SASEGT. The ends lost 4 bases at V and 5 bases at J; junction bases unmatched: 13. CDR3: CASSAQYRGLVYGYTF. The CDR3 bases are TGTGCCAGCAGTGCACAATACAGGGGTTTGGTTTATGGCTACACCTTC.

The chain employs TRBV29-1 and TRBJ1-3; tentative D call: TRBD1 (5 bases). The CDR3 contains 15 residues. V was shortened by 7 bases and J by 0 bases, with 16 bases between the two germline ends. Germline V CDR1 and CDR2: SQVTM, ANQGSEA. CDR3 in amino acids: CSARGTGNSGNTIYF. In nucleotides, the CDR3 is TGCAGCGCGAGGGGAACAGGAAACTCTGGAAACACCATATATTTT.

The CDR3 DNA reads TGTGCCAGCAGTTACGAAGCGGCGGGGAATGAGCAGTTCTTC. Protein: CASSYEAAGNEQFF. The rearrangement links TRBV6-5 to TRBJ2-1; D may be TRBD2 (6 bases). The CDR3 sequence is 14 residues long. CDR1 and CDR2 (germline): MNHEY, SVGAGI. Trimming shortened V by 2 bases and J by 7 bases, and 12 bases separated the two germline ends.

The chain employs TRBV7-2 and TRBJ2-1, with 7 bases identical to TRBD2. Germline V CDR1 and CDR2: SGHTA, FQGNSA. The CDR3 has 14 amino acids. Trimming at V came to 5 bases and at J to 6 bases, leaving 7 bases not matched to a gene. The CDR3 spells CASSVTSGVNEQFF. Here the CDR3 DNA reads TGTGCCAGCAGCGTGACCAGCGGGGTCAATGAGCAGTTCTTC.

This chain links TRBV7-3 with TRBJ2-1; D is ambiguous. The ends were cut back, 4 bases at V and 1 base at J, with 5 bases in the middle. Germline V CDR1 and CDR2: SGHTA, FQGTGA. The CDR3 covers 13 residues. Here the CDR3 DNA reads TGTGCCAGCAGCTCCGGGTCCTACAATGAGCAGTTCTTC. Its translation is CASSSGSYNEQFF.

The rearrangement uses TRBV28 and TRBJ1-3, with D possibly being TRBD1 (5 bases). Germline V lookup: CDR1 MDHEN, CDR2 SYDVKM. Trimming shortened V by 0 bases and J by 9 bases, and 21 bases separated the two germline ends. CDR3 length equals 17 residues. This CDR3 reads CASSLWAAEIIGGTIYF. CDR3 bases: TGTGCCAGCAGTTTATGGGCGGCCGAGATCATCGGGGGCACCATATATTTT.

The rearrangement uses TRBV27 and TRBJ1-3, with D hard to call. The CDR3 is made up of 16 amino acids. V shed 0 bases and J shed 3 bases, with 12 bases lying between them. Germline CDR1 reads MNHEY; CDR2 reads SMNVEV (reference sequence). In DNA, the CDR3 is TGTGCCAGCAGTTTATCTTGGGAGGAGGATGGAAACACCATATATTTT. It encodes CASSLSWEEDGNTIYF.